This T cell receptor beta chain originates from a study of cytomegalovirus exposure and HLA in healthy donors. This CDR3 has 12 residues. Per the germline V gene, CDR1 is SGHRS and CDR2 is YFSETQ. The V end lost 4 bases, the J end lost 8 bases, and 12 bases lay between the germline ends. In the PCR, 60 Vbeta and 13 Jbeta primers were used. Produced via immunoSEQ multiplex PCR; TCRdb's table is partial and in-frame only. The profile shows 150,000 to 200,000 clones, roughly 79% of them singletons. As to this clone: The antigen is unknown.

Study-wide results and limits: Presence/absence analyses rested on an assumption that sequencing depth was roughly uniform across donors.

The chain joins TRBV5-1 to TRBJ1-1; tentatively, D is TRBD1 (6 bases). The sequence was obtained from a man aged 25-45 years in good health and CMV-seronegative. Sequencing was performed on PBMCs. In nucleotides, the CDR3 is TGCGCCAGCAGCCGAGGACAGAACGAAGCTTTCTTT. As protein: CASSRGQNEAFF.